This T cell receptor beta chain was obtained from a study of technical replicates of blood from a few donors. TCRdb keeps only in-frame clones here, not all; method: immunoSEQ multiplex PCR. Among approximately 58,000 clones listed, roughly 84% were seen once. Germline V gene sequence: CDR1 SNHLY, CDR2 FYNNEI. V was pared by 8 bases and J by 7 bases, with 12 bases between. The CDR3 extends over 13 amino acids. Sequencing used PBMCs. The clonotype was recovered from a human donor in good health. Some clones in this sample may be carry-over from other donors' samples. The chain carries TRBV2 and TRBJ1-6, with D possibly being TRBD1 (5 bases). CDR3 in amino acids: CASVGRVNSPLHF. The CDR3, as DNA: TGTGCCAGCGTTGGCAGGGTCAATTCACCCCTCCACTTT.